The text below deals with one T cell receptor beta chain. Its antigen is not identified. The data stem from a study of regulatory dendritic cells for organ transplantation. Study-level results: The authors noted considerable between-person heterogeneity in alloreactive memory CD8+ cells. The most alloreactive TCR clonotypes were found in resting memory CD8+ cells.

The CDR3 length is 14 residues. Germline CDR1 GTSNPN, CDR2 SVGIG (reference sequence). The V end was cut by 8 bases, the J end by 4 bases, with 20 bases between. The data were produced by immunoSEQ multiplex PCR, yet TCRdb's version contains in-frame clones alone and is incomplete. The table shows 35,000 to 45,000 clones, with 75% to 95% occurring only once. Memory T cells were CD45RO+, naive were CD45RA+, sorted by FACS. The TCR was taken from a human donor in good health. Material for sequencing was naive CD8+ T cells from blood. Subset in this sample: CD45RA+ naive T cells. The chain uses TRBV30 and TRBJ2-5; D may correspond to TRBD1 or TRBD2 (5 bases each). The CDR3 sequence: CAQDGAGTGETQYF. The DNA of the CDR3 is TGTGCCCAAGACGGAGCTGGGACGGGAGAGACCCAGTACTTC.